The next 15 T cell receptor beta chains were all read from a single sample in a study of vaccination and CD4 T cells after COVID-19. With the Oncomine TCR Beta short-read assay, DNA from cultured CD4+ T cells was sequenced. TCRdb independently ran MiXCR on the PCR reads; one entry per CDR3 protein. The data show roughly 12,000 distinct CDR3 sequences, 45% to 70% seen once. Treatment here: approximately nine-day PBMC culture with coronavirus spike peptide pools or control peptides (ViraFEST assay). No antigen has been identified for these receptors. The sequenced sample was CD4+ T cells from blood, cultured in vitro. All receptors come from a human donor who had recovered from COVID-19.

The gene calls are TRBV28 and TRBJ1-4; no clear D gene. This CDR3 spans 13 amino acids. The germline gives CDR1 MDHEN, CDR2 SYDVKM. Between the trimmed V and J ends, which lost 7 bases and 2 bases, there was a span of 8 bases. CDR3 protein: CASTSRTNEKLFF. DNA of the CDR3: TGTGCCAGCACCTCACGGACTAATGAAAAACTGTTTTTT. Based on the CDR3 plus reference TRBV28 and TRBJ1-4, the full variable domain is DVKVTQSSRYLVKRTGEKVFLECVQDMDHENMFWYRQDPGLGLRLIYFSYDVKMKEKGDIPEGYSVSREKKERFSLILESASTNQTSMYLCASTSRTNEKLFFGSGTQLSVL.

The chain recombines TRBV6-5 with TRBJ1-1, with D uncertain. This CDR3 spans 18 amino acids. V shed 2 bases and J shed 1 base, with 20 bases lying between them. Germline loops: CDR1 MNHEY, CDR2 SVGAGI. The CDR3 here is CASSYLYGLMGRNTEAFF. In DNA, the CDR3 is TGTGCCAGCAGTTACCTATACGGTCTTATGGGGAGGAACACTGAAGCTTTCTTT.

This clonotype occurred a few times. V usage is TRBV15 and J usage is TRBJ2-5, with D maybe TRBD1 (6 bases). CDR1 is LNHNV and CDR2 is YYDKDF in the germline V gene (reference sequence). The CDR3 is 13 residues long. V gave up 0 bases and J gave up 5 bases, with 7 bases separating them. The CDR3 reads CATSRDQGETQYF. The CDR3 DNA reads TGTGCCACCAGCAGAGATCAGGGGGAGACCCAGTACTTC.

As regards this clonotype: The junction and the germline gene differ at one end; a read error may be behind it. The chain recombines TRBV27 with TRBJ2-3, with TRBD2 matching over 11 bases. The CDR3 spans 16 residues. Germline V gene lookup returns CDR1 MNHEY and CDR2 SMNVEV (reference sequence). The CDR3 sequence is CASSGLAGGSLNTRYF. The CDR3 DNA follows: TGTGCCAGCAGTGGCCTAGCGGGAGGATCGTTAAATACGCGGTATTTT.

This clonotype was counted a few times. The V and J genes are TRBV27 and TRBJ1-6; TRBD1 matches at 8 bases. V shed 3 bases and J 10 bases; nucleotides not matched to a gene: 5. The CDR3 contains 14 residues. The germline V gene encodes CDR1 MNHEY and CDR2 SMNVEV (reference sequence). In DNA form, the CDR3 reads TGTGCCAGCAGTTTCCGCAGGGGGCAGTCACCCCTCCACTTT. Protein product: CASSFRRGQSPLHF.

The CDR3 coding sequence is TGCAGTGCTAGAGCCTTACTAGCGGGAGGGCAAGATACGCAGTATTTT. Translating gives CSARALLAGGQDTQYF. This rearrangement joins TRBV20-1 to TRBJ2-3, with 13 bases lining up with TRBD2. The V segment lost 1 base and the J segment 5 bases; nucleotides outside the gene matches: 6. CDR1 is DFQATT, CDR2 SNEGSKA, per germline (reference sequence). This CDR3 comprises 16 residues.

This chain connects TRBV28 to TRBJ1-5; 10 positions agree with TRBD1. This CDR3 comprises 16 residues. Germline V gene data show CDR1 as MDHEN and CDR2 as SYDVKM. With 10 bases clipped from V and 5 bases from J, the junction kept 14 bases outside the gene matches. CDR3 sequence reads: CATSPEGQGLHQPQHF. CDR3 bases: TGTGCCACCTCCCCCGAGGGACAGGGGTTGCATCAGCCCCAGCATTTT.

CDR3 region: CASRPGQNSYEQYF. The DNA of the CDR3 is TGTGCCAGCAGACCCGGACAGAACTCCTACGAGCAGTACTTC. The gene calls are TRBV7-9 and TRBJ2-7; tentatively, D is TRBD1 (6 bases). In germline, CDR1 is SEHNR, CDR2 FQNEAQ (reference sequence). The CDR3 sequence is 14 residues long. V gave up 6 bases and J gave up 0 bases, with 12 bases separating them.

The chain uses TRBV11-2 and TRBJ2-7; TRBD1 aligns across 9 bases. J lost 4 bases, V lost 6 bases, and 7 bases had no gene match. Germline V gives CDR1 SGHAT, CDR2 FQNNGV. The length of the CDR3 is 14 residues. The CDR3 is CASSSSGTGYEQYF. CDR3 DNA: TGTGCCAGCAGTTCCTCCGGGACAGGGTACGAGCAGTACTTC.

The chain links TRBV20-1 to TRBJ2-3; 8 bases align to TRBD2. CDR1 is DFQATT and CDR2 is SNEGSKA in the germline V gene (reference sequence). Trimming took 2 bases from V and 5 from J; bases not matched to a gene: 9. This CDR3 contains 15 residues. For the CDR3, the DNA is TGCAGTGCTAGAAGCGGGAGTGGGATAGGAGATACGCAGTATTTT. Its translation is CSARSGSGIGDTQYF.

This sequence joins TRBV6-2 or TRBV6-3 and TRBJ2-5; the D is unclear. The CDR3 runs to 14 residues. CDR1 MNHEY and CDR2 SVGEGT come from the germline V gene. The ends were cut back, 0 bases at V and 4 bases at J, with 9 bases in the middle. CDR3 sequence (DNA): TGTGCCAGCAGTTACTCGAGTAGTCTAGAGACCCAGTACTTC. The encoded protein is CASSYSSSLETQYF.

The chain links TRBV5-1 to TRBJ2-2; TRBD1 matches 11 bases. The germline V gene has CDR1 SGHRS and CDR2 YFSETQ. The CDR3 sequence is 15 residues long. V trimming: 4 bases; J trimming: 6 bases; junction bases outside the gene matches: 5. DNA for the CDR3: TGCGCCAGCAGCGGAGGGACAGGGGGGGCCGGGGAGCTGTTTTTT. Its translation is CASSGGTGGAGELFF.

V gene TRBV20-1 combines with J gene TRBJ2-3; D is perhaps TRBD1 or TRBD2 (5 bases each). V was pared by 7 bases and J by 4 bases, with 15 bases between. Germline V CDR1 and CDR2: DFQATT, SNEGSKA (reference sequence). This CDR3 is 13 amino acids long. In nucleotides, the CDR3 is TGCAGTGGGGACCGGAGCTATTCAGATACGCAGTATTTT. Residues: CSGDRSYSDTQYF.

CDR3 sequence (DNA): TGCAGTGCGCGGCCACCGACGACCTATAATTCACCCCTCCACTTT. It codes for CSARPPTTYNSPLHF. The rearrangement links TRBV20-1 to TRBJ1-6; D not certain. The germline gives CDR1 DFQATT, CDR2 SNEGSKA (reference sequence). The CDR3 spans 15 residues. V lost 6 bases, J lost 2 bases, and 14 bases lay in between.

The chain has TRBV12-3 or TRBV12-4 and TRBJ2-5; D not certain. The CDR3 runs to 13 residues. V dropped 7 bases and J dropped 5 bases, with 14 bases sitting between them. CDR3 nucleotides: TGTGCCAGCAAAAGGAGCTTTCGGGAGACCCAGTACTTC. This gives the protein CASKRSFRETQYF.